The source of this TCR beta chain is a study of OX40 agonist ivuxolimab in advanced cancers. V shed 5 bases and J shed 2 bases, with 13 bases lying between them. This CDR3 comprises 14 residues. Germline V gene sequence: CDR1 SGHNT, CDR2 YENEEA. Produced via immunoSEQ multiplex PCR; TCRdb's table is partial and in-frame only. The data hold about 28,000 clones, with 65% to 80% observed a single time. Study-level points and caveats: By week 6 at 0.1 to 3.0 mg/kg, blood CD4+ and CD8+ T cells had expanded clonally. Certain nonresponding patients likewise had low normalized T-cell clonal expansion.

With regard to this clone: The antigen remains undetermined.

Sequences were derived from CD4+ or CD8+ T cells sorted from blood, sampled in a trial of the OX40 agonist ivuxolimab. The V and J genes are TRBV11-3 and TRBJ2-7; D gene ambiguous. This TCR derives from an adult with an advanced solid tumor such as melanoma, head and neck, liver or kidney cancer. CDR3 residues: CASSPVELPYEQYF. The CDR3 region has the DNA TGTGCCAGCAGCCCAGTCGAGCTTCCCTACGAGCAGTACTTC.